A single sample is the source of the 19 T cell receptor beta chains below, sequenced in a study of CD8 T cells in Susac syndrome. The RNA input was about 0.5 to 1 ug, and it was reverse transcribed with random hexamers. MiXCR was run by TCRdb on the immunoSEQ multiplex PCR reads, yielding one entry per CDR3 protein. The data show roughly 86,000 distinct CDR3 sequences, 95% to 97% seen once. Sequencing was carried out using CD8+ T cells from PBMCs. The receptor source for this set is a human donor with Susac syndrome.

The rearrangement uses TRBV13 and TRBJ1-6; 8 bases map to TRBD1. This CDR3 is built from 18 residues. V dropped 0 bases and J dropped 0; count of bases not matched to a gene: 4. Germline loops: CDR1 PRHDT, CDR2 FYEKMQ (reference sequence). The CDR3 DNA sequence: TGTGCCAGCAGCTTAGGCCGCAGGGGGCGCTCCTATAATTCACCCCTCCACTTT. Protein sequence: CASSLGRRGRSYNSPLHF. The full variable domain, with the rest looked up from reference TRBV13 and TRBJ1-6, is AAGVIQSPRHLIKEKRETATLKCYPIPRHDTVYWYQQGPGQDPQFLISFYEKMQSDKGSIPDRFSAQQFSDYHSELNMSSLELGDSALYFCASSLGRRGRSYNSPLHFGNGTRLTVT.

The gene calls are TRBV27 and TRBJ1-2; 8 nucleotides match TRBD1. The J segment lost 7 bases and the V segment lost 7 bases, leaving 8 bases of the junction unmatched. From germline, CDR1 is MNHEY and CDR2 SMNVEV (reference sequence). This CDR3 spans 13 amino acids. The CDR3: CASIGQGAAGYTF. CDR3 DNA: TGTGCCAGCATTGGGCAGGGGGCTGCTGGCTACACCTTC.

This chain joins TRBV5-1 and TRBJ2-5; 10 nucleotides align to TRBD1. This CDR3 comprises 15 residues. CDR1 is SGHRS, CDR2 YFSETQ, per germline. J lost 5 bases, V lost 2 bases, and 6 bases had no gene match. This chain's CDR3 is CASSLPGQGMETQYF. Here the CDR3 DNA reads TGCGCCAGCAGCTTACCGGGACAGGGGATGGAGACCCAGTACTTC.

The rearrangement joins TRBV9 to TRBJ1-2; D perhaps matches TRBD1 (5 bases). V gave up 0 bases and J gave up 4 bases, with 10 bases separating them. The CDR3 spans 14 residues. CDR1 SGDLS and CDR2 YYNGEE come from the germline V gene. In nucleotides, the CDR3 is TGTGCCAGCAGCGTAGATCACGGGGGCTATGGCTACACCTTC. Translated, it gives CASSVDHGGYGYTF.

The genes are TRBV6-2 or TRBV6-3 and TRBJ2-5; the D is unclear. The CDR3 is 15 amino acids. The germline CDR1 and CDR2 sequences are MNHEY and SVGEGT. Trimming took off 0 bases at V and 1 base at J, with 9 bases between the two ends. The CDR3 reads CASSYSQKSQETQYF. The DNA of the CDR3 is TGTGCCAGCAGTTACTCGCAGAAGTCCCAAGAGACCCAGTACTTC.

The genes are TRBV6-5 and TRBJ1-4; tentatively, D is TRBD1 (5 bases). V lost 0 bases and J lost 8, with 10 bases in between. Germline assignment: CDR1 MNHEY and CDR2 SVGAGI. CDR3 size: 14 residues. The CDR3 here is CASSYSFTGEKLFF. The CDR3, as DNA: TGTGCCAGCAGTTACTCGTTTACAGGAGAAAAACTGTTTTTT.

The CDR3 DNA reads as TGTGCCAGCAGCCAAGAAACTCAGAACACCGGGGAGCTGTTTTTT. Encoded protein: CASSQETQNTGELFF. The chain employs TRBV3-1 and TRBJ2-2; D uncertain. The germline V gene encodes CDR1 LGHDT and CDR2 YNNKEL (reference sequence). Trimming removed 0 bases from V and 1 base from J, with 6 bases in between. The CDR3 has 15 amino acids.

The gene calls are TRBV7-6 and TRBJ2-5; 10 nucleotides match TRBD1. This CDR3 comprises 16 residues. The germline V gene has CDR1 SGHVS and CDR2 FNYEAQ. V gave up 5 bases and J gave up 6 bases; unmatched junction bases: 12. The CDR3 nucleotides read TGTGCCAGCAGCGCCCGGGGGACAGGGGTGTTAAAGACCCAGTACTTC. Amino acid sequence: CASSARGTGVLKTQYF.

V is TRBV19 and J is TRBJ1-2; no reliable D call. With 9 bases removed from V and 5 bases from J, the gap between germline ends came to 16 bases. Germline V gene sequence: CDR1 LNHDA, CDR2 SQIVND (reference sequence). The CDR3 spans 13 residues. The CDR3 DNA sequence: TGTGCCAGCAGTGATAAGGCCGCTTATGGCTACACCTTC. Encoded protein: CASSDKAAYGYTF.

The chain carries TRBV12-3 or TRBV12-4 and TRBJ2-1, with D hard to call. V shed 5 bases and J shed 9 bases, with 14 bases lying between them. CDR3 length: 13 amino acids. CDR3 in amino acids: CASSPGPPGEQFF. The CDR3 nucleotides are TGTGCCAGCAGTCCCGGCCCCCCTGGTGAGCAGTTCTTC.

V usage is TRBV30 and J usage is TRBJ1-2; 9 positions match TRBD1. Germline CDR1 is GTSNPN and CDR2 is SVGIG (reference sequence). The CDR3 extends over 15 amino acids. V lost 3 bases and J lost 4; bases outside the gene matches: 9. The CDR3 loop reads CAWSLLEQGAYGYTF. In DNA form, the CDR3 reads TGTGCCTGGAGCCTTCTGGAACAGGGGGCCTATGGCTACACCTTC.

The rearrangement joins TRBV9 to TRBJ2-7; TRBD2 matches 7 bases. From germline, CDR1 is SGDLS and CDR2 YYNGEE. The CDR3 is 15 amino acids. J was trimmed by 9 bases and V by 4 bases; bases with no gene match: 16. This CDR3 is CASSTRRGGDTRQYF. DNA for the CDR3: TGTGCCAGCAGCACCCGACGGGGAGGGGATACGAGGCAGTACTTC.

V gene TRBV6-1 combines with J gene TRBJ2-7; unclear D gene. Deletions cut 4 bases from V and 0 bases from J, with 13 bases between. The CDR3 has 15 amino acids. Germline CDR1 reads MNHNS; CDR2 reads SASEGT. CDR3: CASSGNMGTSYEQYF. The CDR3, as DNA: TGTGCCAGCAGTGGGAACATGGGAACCTCCTACGAGCAGTACTTC.

This chain's CDR3 is CASSERKGQPFGGYTF. The CDR3 coding sequence is TGTGCCAGCAGCGAACGAAAGGGACAGCCTTTTGGGGGCTACACCTTC. V and J are TRBV9 and TRBJ1-2; 7 bases are shared with TRBD1. The CDR3 covers 16 residues. CDR1 is SGDLS and CDR2 is YYNGEE in the germline V gene. The trim removed 3 bases at V and 8 bases at J, leaving 16 bases unmatched.

This chain links TRBV20-1 with TRBJ2-2; 11 positions agree with TRBD1. Germline trimming cut 8 bases from V and 6 bases from J; bases unmatched to any gene: 8. The CDR3 is made up of 14 amino acids. Germline assignment: CDR1 DFQATT and CDR2 SNEGSKA (reference sequence). CDR3 sequence (DNA): TGCAGTTCGACCGGGACAGGGGGGGCCGGGGAGCTGTTTTTT. This translates into CSSTGTGGAGELFF.

J is TRBJ1-5 and V is TRBV12-3 or TRBV12-4; possible D gene TRBD1, 5 bases. The CDR3 is made up of 14 amino acids. Trimming shortened V by 3 bases and J by 4 bases, and 10 bases separated the two germline ends. In DNA form, the CDR3 reads TGTGCCAGCAGTTTGGGGCCAATGAATCAGCCCCAGCATTTT. This gives the protein CASSLGPMNQPQHF.

The V call is TRBV7-2, the J call TRBJ1-4; D is unclear. Trimming took off 10 bases at V and 2 bases at J, with 17 bases between the two ends. The germline V gene encodes CDR1 SGHTA and CDR2 FQGNSA. The CDR3 runs to 15 residues. CDR3 sequence (DNA): TGTGCCACCCGCAGATCATCGGCTACTAATGAAAAACTGTTTTTT. It encodes CATRRSSATNEKLFF. Filled out from reference TRBV7-2 and TRBJ1-4, the complete variable domain reads GAGVSQSPSNKVTEKGKDVELRCDPISGHTALYWYRQSLGQGLEFLIYFQGNSAPDKSGLPSDRFSAERTGGSVSTLTIQRTQQEDSAVYLCATRRSSATNEKLFFGSGTQLSVL.

The rearrangement links TRBV27 to TRBJ1-3, with D unclear. Germline V gene sequence: CDR1 MNHEY, CDR2 SMNVEV (reference sequence). Trimming removed 6 bases at V and 3 bases at J, with 12 bases between. The CDR3 covers 14 residues. Written as DNA, the CDR3 is TGTGCCAGCAGGCCCCCCTCCGATGGAAACACCATATATTTT. It yields the protein CASRPPSDGNTIYF.

The rearrangement links TRBV11-3 to TRBJ2-7; no firm D call. The CDR3 is 15 residues long. The germline gives CDR1 SGHNT, CDR2 YENEEA. V was shortened by 4 bases and J by 3 bases, with 16 bases between the two germline ends. The CDR3 nucleotides read TGTGCCAGCAGCTCCCGGACGGATTTTGGCTACGAGCAGTACTTC. This gives the protein CASSSRTDFGYEQYF.